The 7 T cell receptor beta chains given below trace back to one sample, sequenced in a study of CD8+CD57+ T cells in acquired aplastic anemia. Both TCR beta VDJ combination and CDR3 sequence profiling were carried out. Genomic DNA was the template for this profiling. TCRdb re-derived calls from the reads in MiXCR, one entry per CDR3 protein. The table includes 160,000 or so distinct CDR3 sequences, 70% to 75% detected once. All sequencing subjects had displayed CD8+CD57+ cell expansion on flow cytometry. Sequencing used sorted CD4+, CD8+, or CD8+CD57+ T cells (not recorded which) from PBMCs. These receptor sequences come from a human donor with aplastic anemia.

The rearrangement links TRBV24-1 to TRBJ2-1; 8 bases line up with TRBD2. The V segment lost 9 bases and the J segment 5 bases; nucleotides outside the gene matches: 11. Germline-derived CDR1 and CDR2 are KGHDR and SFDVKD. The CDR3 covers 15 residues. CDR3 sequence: CATSGGGAPNNEQFF. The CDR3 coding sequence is TGTGCCACCTCGGGAGGGGGGGCCCCGAACAATGAGCAGTTCTTC.

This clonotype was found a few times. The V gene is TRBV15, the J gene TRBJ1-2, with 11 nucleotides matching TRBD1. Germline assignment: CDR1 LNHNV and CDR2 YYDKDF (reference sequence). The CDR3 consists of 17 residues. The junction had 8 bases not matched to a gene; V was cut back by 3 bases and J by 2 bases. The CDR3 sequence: CATSRVGQGATNYGYTF. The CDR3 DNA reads TGTGCCACCAGCAGGGTTGGACAGGGGGCAACGAACTATGGCTACACCTTC.

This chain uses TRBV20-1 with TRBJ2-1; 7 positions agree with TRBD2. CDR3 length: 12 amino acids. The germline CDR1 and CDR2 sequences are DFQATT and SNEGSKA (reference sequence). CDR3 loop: CRGEGTSNEQFF. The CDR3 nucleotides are TGCAGAGGGGAGGGGACGAGCAATGAGCAGTTCTTC.

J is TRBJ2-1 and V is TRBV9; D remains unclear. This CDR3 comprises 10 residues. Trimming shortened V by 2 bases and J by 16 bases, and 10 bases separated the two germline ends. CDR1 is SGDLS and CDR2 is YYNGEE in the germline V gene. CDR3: CASSVRGEFF. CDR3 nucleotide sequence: TGTGCCAGCAGCGTCCGTGGTGAATTCTTC.

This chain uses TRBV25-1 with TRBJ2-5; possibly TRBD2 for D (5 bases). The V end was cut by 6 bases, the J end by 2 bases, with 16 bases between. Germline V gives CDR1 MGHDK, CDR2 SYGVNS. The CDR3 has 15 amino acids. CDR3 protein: CASRPGRTVQETQYF. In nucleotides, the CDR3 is TGTGCCAGCAGACCCGGACGGACTGTTCAAGAGACCCAGTACTTC.

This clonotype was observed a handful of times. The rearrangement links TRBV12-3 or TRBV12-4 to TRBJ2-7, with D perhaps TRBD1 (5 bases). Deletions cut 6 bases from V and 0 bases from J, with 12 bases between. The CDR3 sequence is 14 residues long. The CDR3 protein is CASSLSRGSYEQYF. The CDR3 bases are TGTGCCAGCAGCTTATCAAGGGGCTCCTACGAGCAGTACTTC.

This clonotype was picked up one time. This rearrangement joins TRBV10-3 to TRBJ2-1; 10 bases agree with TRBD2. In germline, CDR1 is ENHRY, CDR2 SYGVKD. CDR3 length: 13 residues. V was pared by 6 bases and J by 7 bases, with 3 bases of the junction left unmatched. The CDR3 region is CAIRSTSGNEQFF. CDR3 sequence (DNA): TGTGCCATCAGATCGACTAGCGGGAATGAGCAGTTCTTC.